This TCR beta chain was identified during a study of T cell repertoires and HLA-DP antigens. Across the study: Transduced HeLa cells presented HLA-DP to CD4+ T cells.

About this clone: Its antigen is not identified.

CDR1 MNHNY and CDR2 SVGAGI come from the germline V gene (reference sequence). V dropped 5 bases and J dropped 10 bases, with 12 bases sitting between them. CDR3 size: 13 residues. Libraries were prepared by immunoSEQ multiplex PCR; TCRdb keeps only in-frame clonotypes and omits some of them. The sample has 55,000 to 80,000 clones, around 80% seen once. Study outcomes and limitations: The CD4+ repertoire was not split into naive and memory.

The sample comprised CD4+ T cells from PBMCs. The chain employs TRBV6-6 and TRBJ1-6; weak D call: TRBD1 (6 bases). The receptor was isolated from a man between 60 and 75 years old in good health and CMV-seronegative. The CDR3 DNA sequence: TGTGCCAGCAGTCTCTACAGGGAATCACCCCTCCACTTT. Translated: CASSLYRESPLHF.